A selection of T cell receptor beta chains follows, all from one sample in a study of CD8 T cells in ankylosing spondylitis. One entry per CDR3 protein results from TCRdb running MiXCR on the 5' RACE reads. This table has some 800,000 distinct CDR3 sequences, around 11% appearing once. What was sequenced was blood, either unsorted or a sorted T cell fraction (not recorded which). All receptors come from a male donor with ankylosing spondylitis. Both conserved end residues are part of each CDR3. The order of the fields is CDR3 protein, CDR3 DNA, D gene, J gene, V gene, clone size. The D gene is left open where the match is weak. The size entry is marked missing in some rows and otherwise reads once, few, many or a size class.

CDR3aa: CASSLAGLRQYF
CDR3nt: TGTGCCAGCAGCTTAGCGGGGCTACGGCAGTACTTC
d_gene: NA
j_gene: TRBJ2-7
v_gene: TRBV7-2
abundance: many

CDR3aa: CAISPEWTEGKLFF
CDR3nt: TGTGCCATCAGTCCAGAGTGGACGGAGGGAAAACTGTTTTTT
d_gene: NA
j_gene: TRBJ1-4
v_gene: TRBV10-3
abundance: NA

CDR3aa: CSARGPGHYQETQYF
CDR3nt: TGCAGTGCTAGAGGACCGGGACATTACCAAGAGACCCAGTACTTC
d_gene: NA
j_gene: TRBJ2-5
v_gene: TRBV20-1
abundance: NA

CDR3aa: CASSLGQGTNNEQFF
CDR3nt: TGCGCCAGCAGCTTGGGGCAGGGGACAAACAATGAGCAGTTCTTC
d_gene: NA
j_gene: TRBJ2-1
v_gene: TRBV5-1
abundance: few

CDR3aa: CSVLAFTDEQYF
CDR3nt: TGCAGCGTTCTTGCTTTTACCGACGAGCAGTACTTC
d_gene: NA
j_gene: TRBJ2-7
v_gene: TRBV29-1
abundance: few

CDR3aa: CASSALAGGLTQFF
CDR3nt: TGTGCCAGCAGCGCACTAGCGGGGGGGCTTACGCAGTTCTTC
d_gene: TRBD2
j_gene: TRBJ2-1
v_gene: TRBV7-8
abundance: few

CDR3aa: CSVAGSQETQYF
CDR3nt: TGCAGCGTTGCCGGCAGCCAAGAGACCCAGTACTTC
d_gene: NA
j_gene: TRBJ2-5
v_gene: TRBV29-1
abundance: NA

CDR3aa: CASSARQSTEAFF
CDR3nt: TGTGCCAGCAGCGCCCGACAGAGCACTGAAGCTTTCTTT
d_gene: NA
j_gene: TRBJ1-1
v_gene: TRBV7-2
abundance: few

CDR3aa: CASNIPQKSQGRYNEQFF
CDR3nt: TGTGCCAGCAACATCCCGCAGAAGAGCCAAGGACGATACAATGAGCAGTTCTTC
d_gene: NA
j_gene: TRBJ2-1
v_gene: TRBV11-1
abundance: NA

CDR3aa: CSALAGGSETQYF
CDR3nt: TGCAGTGCTTTAGCGGGAGGTTCCGAGACCCAGTACTTC
d_gene: TRBD2
j_gene: TRBJ2-5
v_gene: TRBV20-1
abundance: few

CDR3aa: CASISLAGSTGELFF
CDR3nt: TGTGCCAGCATTTCACTAGCGGGGTCCACCGGGGAGCTGTTTTTT
d_gene: TRBD2
j_gene: TRBJ2-2
v_gene: TRBV6-5
abundance: few

CDR3aa: CASGRQGSTEAFF
CDR3nt: TGTGCCAGCGGACGACAGGGTTCCACTGAAGCTTTCTTT
d_gene: TRBD1
j_gene: TRBJ1-1
v_gene: TRBV7-8
abundance: few

CDR3aa: CSARTFLAQSSYEQYF
CDR3nt: TGCAGTGCTAGGACATTTCTCGCACAGAGCTCCTACGAGCAGTACTTC
d_gene: NA
j_gene: TRBJ2-7
v_gene: TRBV20-1
abundance: many